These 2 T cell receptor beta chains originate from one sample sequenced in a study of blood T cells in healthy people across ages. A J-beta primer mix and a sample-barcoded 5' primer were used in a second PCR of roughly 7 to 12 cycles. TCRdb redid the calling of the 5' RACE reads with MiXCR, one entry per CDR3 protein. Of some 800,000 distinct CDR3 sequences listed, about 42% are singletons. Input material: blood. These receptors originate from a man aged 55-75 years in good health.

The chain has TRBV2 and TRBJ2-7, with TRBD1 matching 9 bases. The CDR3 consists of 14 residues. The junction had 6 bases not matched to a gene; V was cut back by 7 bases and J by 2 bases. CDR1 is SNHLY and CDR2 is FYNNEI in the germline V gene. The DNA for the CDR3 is TGTGCCAGCAAAATACAGGGGGCGACCTACGAGCAGTACTTC. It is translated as CASKIQGATYEQYF.

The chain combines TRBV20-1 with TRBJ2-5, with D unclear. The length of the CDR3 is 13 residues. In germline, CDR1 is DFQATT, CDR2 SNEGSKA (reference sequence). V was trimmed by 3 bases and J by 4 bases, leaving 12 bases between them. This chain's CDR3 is CSASGSPGETQYF. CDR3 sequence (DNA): TGCAGTGCTAGCGGATCCCCCGGAGAGACCCAGTACTTC.